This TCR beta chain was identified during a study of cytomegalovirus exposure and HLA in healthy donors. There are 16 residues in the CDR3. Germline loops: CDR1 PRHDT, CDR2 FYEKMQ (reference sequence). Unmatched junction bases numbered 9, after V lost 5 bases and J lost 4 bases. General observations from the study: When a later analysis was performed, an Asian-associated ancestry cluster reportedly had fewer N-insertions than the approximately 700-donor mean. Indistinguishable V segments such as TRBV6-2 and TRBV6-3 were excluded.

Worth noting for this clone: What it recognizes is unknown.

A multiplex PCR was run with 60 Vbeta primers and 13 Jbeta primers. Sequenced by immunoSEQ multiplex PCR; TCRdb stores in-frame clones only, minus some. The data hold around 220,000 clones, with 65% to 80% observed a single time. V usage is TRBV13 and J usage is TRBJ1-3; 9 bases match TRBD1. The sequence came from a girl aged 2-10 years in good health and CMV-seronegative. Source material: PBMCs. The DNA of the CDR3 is TGTGCCAGCAGCCCAATGACAGGGGGAACGGGAAACACCATATATTTT. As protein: CASSPMTGGTGNTIYF.